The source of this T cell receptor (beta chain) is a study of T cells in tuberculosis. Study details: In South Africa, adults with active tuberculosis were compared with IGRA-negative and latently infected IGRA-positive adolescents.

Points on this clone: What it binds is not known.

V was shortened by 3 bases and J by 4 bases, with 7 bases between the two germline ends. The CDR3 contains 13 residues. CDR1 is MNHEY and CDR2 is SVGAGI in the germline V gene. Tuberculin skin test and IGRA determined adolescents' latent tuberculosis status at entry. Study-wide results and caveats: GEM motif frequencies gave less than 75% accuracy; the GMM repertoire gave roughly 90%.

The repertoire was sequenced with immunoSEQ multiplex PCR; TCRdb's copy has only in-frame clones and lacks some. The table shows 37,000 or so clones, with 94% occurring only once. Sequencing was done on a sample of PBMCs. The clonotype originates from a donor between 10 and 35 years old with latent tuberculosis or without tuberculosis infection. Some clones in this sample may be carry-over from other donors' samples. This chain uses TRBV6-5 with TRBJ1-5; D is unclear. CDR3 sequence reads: CASSYDGNQPQHF. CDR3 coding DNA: TGTGCCAGCAGTTATGACGGGAATCAGCCCCAGCATTTT.